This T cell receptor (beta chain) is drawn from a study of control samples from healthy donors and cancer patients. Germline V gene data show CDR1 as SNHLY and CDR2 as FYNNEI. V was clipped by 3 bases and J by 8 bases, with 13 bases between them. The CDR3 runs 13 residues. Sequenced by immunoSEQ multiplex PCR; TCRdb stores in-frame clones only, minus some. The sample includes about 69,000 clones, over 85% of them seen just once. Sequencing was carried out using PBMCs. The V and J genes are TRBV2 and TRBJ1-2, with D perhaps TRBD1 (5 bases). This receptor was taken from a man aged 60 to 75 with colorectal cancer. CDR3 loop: CASSERGSGGYTF. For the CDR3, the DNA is TGTGCCAGCAGTGAGAGGGGCAGTGGGGGCTACACCTTC.